This TCR beta chain was recorded in a study of radiotherapy plus CTLA-4 blockade in lung cancer. The CDR3 is 16 residues long. V lost 5 bases, J lost 4 bases, and 7 bases stayed unmatched. The germline V gene has CDR1 SGHVS and CDR2 FNYEAQ. TCRdb keeps only in-frame clones here, not all; method: immunoSEQ multiplex PCR. This table has approximately 94,000 clones, about four fifths appearing once. The J gene is TRBJ2-1, the V gene TRBV7-6; 11 nucleotides align to TRBD1. The receptor was isolated from a human donor with non-small cell lung cancer that progressed on radiotherapy plus ipilimumab. Sequences were derived from peripheral blood, sampled from a patient treated with radiotherapy plus ipilimumab. The CDR3 loop reads CASSGQGASPYNEQFF. In DNA, the CDR3 is TGTGCCAGCAGCGGACAGGGGGCTAGCCCTTACAATGAGCAGTTCTTC.